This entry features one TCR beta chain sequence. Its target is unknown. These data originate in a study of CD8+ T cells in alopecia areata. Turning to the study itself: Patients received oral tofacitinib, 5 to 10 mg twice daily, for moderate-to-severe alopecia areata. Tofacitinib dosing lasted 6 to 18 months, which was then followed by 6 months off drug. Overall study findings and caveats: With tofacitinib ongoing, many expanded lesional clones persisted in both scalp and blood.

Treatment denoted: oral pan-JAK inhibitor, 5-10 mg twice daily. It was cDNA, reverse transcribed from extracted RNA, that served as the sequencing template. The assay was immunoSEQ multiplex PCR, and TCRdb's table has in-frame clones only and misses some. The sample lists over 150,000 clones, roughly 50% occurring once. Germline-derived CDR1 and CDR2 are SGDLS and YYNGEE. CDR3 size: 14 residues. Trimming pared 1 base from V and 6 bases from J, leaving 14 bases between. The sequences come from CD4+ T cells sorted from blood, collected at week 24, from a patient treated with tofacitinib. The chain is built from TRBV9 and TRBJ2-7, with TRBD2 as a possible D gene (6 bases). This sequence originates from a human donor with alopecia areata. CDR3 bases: TGTGCCAGCAGCGTATCCCCGACTAGTCCCGAGCAGTACTTC. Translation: CASSVSPTSPEQYF.